The rows below give T cell receptor beta chains drawn from one sample of a study of Ad26.COV2.S vaccination and SARS-CoV-2 variants. Method: immunoSEQ multiplex PCR; TCRdb's copy keeps in-frame clones and lacks some. The table records about 480,000 clones, roughly 85% of them present only once. This specimen was peripheral blood, taken in a trial of Ad26.COV2.S vaccine versus placebo. The receptors originated from a person between 18 and 65 years old who received the Ad26.COV2.S COVID-19 vaccine or a placebo. Each CDR3 is given with its conserved first and last residue. A D gene is named only where the DNA matches it firmly. Clone size is shown for a subset of rows, as once, few, many or a class of expanded clone.

NA	NA	TRBV6-2/TRBV6-3	TRBJ1-5	CASSYSGGGNQPQHF	TGTGCCAGCAGTTACTCGGGGGGTGGCAATCAGCCCCAGCATTTT
NA	TRBD1	TRBV7-9	TRBJ2-7	CASSPAAGTGFTYEQYF	TGTGCCAGCAGCCCTGCGGCCGGGACAGGGTTTACCTACGAGCAGTACTTC
once	NA	TRBV6-2/TRBV6-3	TRBJ2-7	CASSAWRNYEQYF	TGTGCCAGCAGTGCTTGGCGCAACTACGAGCAGTACTTC
NA	NA	TRBV24-1	TRBJ2-7	CAPGMDWSHYEQYF	TGTGCCCCTGGTATGGATTGGAGCCACTACGAGCAGTACTTC
once	TRBD2	TRBV14	TRBJ2-1	CASSPPLGLAGNEQFF	TGTGCCAGCAGCCCCCCGCTAGGTCTAGCGGGGAATGAGCAGTTCTTC
NA	TRBD1	TRBV11-2	TRBJ2-5	CASRRKTGGKETQYF	TGTGCCAGCAGACGTAAGACAGGGGGCAAAGAGACCCAGTACTTC
NA	NA	TRBV6-1	TRBJ2-7	CASSEGGDSLF	TGTGCCAGCAGTGAAGGGGGGGACAGCCTATTC
NA	NA	TRBV7-3	TRBJ2-3	CASSLTAQGWDTQYF	TGTGCCAGCAGCTTAACGGCGCAGGGGTGGGATACGCAGTATTTT
NA	NA	TRBV19	TRBJ1-5	CASSIGRGQNQPQHF	TGTGCCAGTAGTATCGGCCGGGGGCAGAATCAGCCCCAGCATTTT
few	TRBD1	TRBV28	TRBJ2-7	CASSLWPQGTAHSEQYF	TGTGCCAGCAGTTTATGGCCTCAAGGGACAGCTCATTCCGAGCAGTACTTC
NA	TRBD1	TRBV4-3	TRBJ1-1	CASSQEEGAGTEAFF	TGCGCCAGCAGCCAAGAAGAGGGGGCCGGGACTGAAGCTTTCTTT
NA	TRBD2	TRBV10-1	TRBJ2-7	CASSDTRGGRGYEQYF	TGCGCCAGCAGCGACACTCGGGGGGGGAGAGGATACGAGCAGTACTTC
NA	NA	TRBV28	TRBJ1-2	CASTQANYGYTF	TGTGCCAGCACGCAAGCTAACTATGGCTACACCTTC
NA	TRBD1	TRBV7-2	TRBJ2-4	CASSSDRASSIQYF	TGTGCCAGCAGCTCAGACAGGGCTAGCTCCATTCAGTACTTC
NA	NA	TRBV28	TRBJ1-5	CASSFFGPSNQPQHF	TGTGCCAGCAGTTTTTTCGGGCCGAGCAATCAGCCCCAGCATTTT
NA	NA	TRBV27	TRBJ2-7	CASGIPTADEQYF	TGTGCCAGCGGAATCCCTACCGCCGACGAGCAGTACTTC
NA	TRBD1	TRBV6-2/TRBV6-3	TRBJ1-5	CASSRDRTGNQPQHF	TGTGCCAGCAGCCGGGACAGGACGGGCAATCAGCCCCAGCATTTT
NA	TRBD1	TRBV29-1	TRBJ2-2	CSVAKPGQGAPGELFF	TGCAGCGTTGCAAAGCCGGGACAGGGGGCGCCCGGGGAGCTGTTTTTT
NA	NA	TRBV7-2	TRBJ2-3	CASSPEGASTDTQYF	TGTGCCAGCAGTCCTGAAGGGGCGTCCACAGATACGCAGTATTTT
NA	NA	TRBV7-8	TRBJ1-5	CASSLRGLSNQPQHF	TGTGCCAGCAGCTTGCGGGGGTTAAGCAATCAGCCCCAGCATTTT
NA	TRBD1	TRBV27	TRBJ2-1	CASSSLTGTGPSGQFF	TGTGCCAGCAGTTCCCTGACCGGGACAGGACCATCTGGGCAGTTCTTC
NA	NA	TRBV4-3	TRBJ2-2	CASSQDPGAANTGELFF	TGCGCCAGCAGCCAAGATCCTGGGGCAGCTAACACCGGGGAGCTGTTTTTT
NA	TRBD1	TRBV19	TRBJ2-6	CASSVAGTASAVLTF	TGTGCCAGTAGTGTCGCCGGGACAGCGAGTGCCGTCCTGACTTTC
NA	NA	TRBV7-9	TRBJ1-2	CASSSGTAYGYTF	TGTGCCAGCAGCTCCGGGACCGCCTATGGCTACACCTTC
once	NA	TRBV19	TRBJ2-3	CASTIRVTRRTDTQYF	TGTGCCAGTACCATTAGGGTGACTAGACGAACAGATACGCAGTATTTT
NA	TRBD2	TRBV15	TRBJ2-2	CATSKREGRNTGELFF	TGTGCCACCAGCAAGCGGGAGGGCCGTAACACCGGGGAGCTGTTTTTT
once	NA	TRBV28	TRBJ2-2	CASSSRRGRGRSGELFF	TGTGCCAGCAGTTCCCGACGCGGACGCGGTAGATCCGGGGAGCTGTTTTTT
once	TRBD2	TRBV27	TRBJ2-7	CASSSLAGLIYEQYF	TGTGCCAGCAGTTCACTAGCGGGGCTAATCTACGAGCAGTACTTC
NA	TRBD1	TRBV7-8	TRBJ2-7	CASRMGDRGYEQYF	TGTGCCAGCAGGATGGGGGACAGGGGCTACGAGCAGTACTTC
NA	TRBD2	TRBV5-5	TRBJ2-1	CASSLAGLAGGVREFF	TGTGCCAGCAGCTTGGCCGGACTAGCGGGAGGTGTACGAGAGTTCTTC
once	NA	TRBV2	TRBJ1-5	CASRQNSNQPQHF	TGTGCCAGCAGGCAGAATAGCAATCAGCCCCAGCATTTT
NA	NA	TRBV25-1	TRBJ2-5	CASGRTTRGETQYF	TGTGCCAGCGGACGGACCACACGGGGGGAGACCCAGTACTTC
NA	NA	TRBV7-9	TRBJ2-1	CASSPLGGRDEQFF	TGTGCCAGCAGCCCGTTGGGGGGGCGGGATGAGCAGTTCTTC
NA	NA	TRBV9	TRBJ2-2	CASSVGSVAGELFF	TGTGCCAGCAGCGTAGGTTCCGTGGCCGGGGAGCTGTTTTTT
NA	NA	TRBV19	TRBJ1-4	CASMVRGVLPTNEKLFF	TGTGCCAGTATGGTGAGGGGGGTCCTTCCAACTAATGAAAAACTGTTTTTT